What follows are 14 T cell receptor beta chains derived from one specimen sequenced in a study of blood T cell repertoires in COVID-19. Repertoires were generated with immunoSEQ multiplex PCR, while TCRdb's copy carries only in-frame clones and drops some. There are fewer than 75,000 clones in the sample; around 83% occur only once, and approximately 7% lies in the top ten. Specimen: peripheral blood. The receptors shown here come from a man between 50 and 59 years old with active COVID-19.

The CDR3 bases are TGTGCCAGCAGCCATACGGACAGGGGGCAATTAGAGCAGTACGTC. Encoded protein: CASSHTDRGQLEQYV. The chain employs TRBV5-6 and TRBJ2-7; 11 nucleotides match TRBD1. The CDR3 has 15 amino acids. Germline V gives CDR1 SGHDT, CDR2 YYEEEE. V lost 4 bases, J lost 7 bases, and 10 bases stayed unmatched.

The CDR3 sequence is CASSLARGESGNTIYF. The CDR3 DNA is TGTGCCAGCAGCTTAGCGCGGGGGGAGTCTGGAAACACCATATATTTT. The chain recombines TRBV7-9 with TRBJ1-3, with D possibly matching TRBD1 (5 bases). Germline V gene data show CDR1 as SEHNR and CDR2 as FQNEAQ (reference sequence). Trimming stripped 0 bases from V and 1 base from J, with 10 bases between. The CDR3 contains 16 residues. Full variable domain (missing parts from reference TRBV7-9 and TRBJ1-3): DTGVSQNPRHKITKRGQNVTFRCDPISEHNRLYWYRQTLGQGPEFLTYFQNEAQLEKSRLLSDRFSAERPKGSFSTLEIQRTEQGDSAMYLCASSLARGESGNTIYFGEGSWLTVV.

The table lists this clone with a few counts. The rearrangement links TRBV11-3 to TRBJ2-3; no definite D call. This CDR3 region has 14 residues. The V end was cut by 8 bases, the J end by 2 bases, with 14 bases between. Germline V gene data show CDR1 as SGHNT and CDR2 as YENEEA. The CDR3 spells CASRLADLTDTQYF. DNA for the CDR3: TGTGCCAGCCGCCTGGCGGATCTCACAGATACGCAGTATTTT.

The CDR3 DNA follows: TGTGCCAACCGGGGTCCGGGCTACACCTTC. Encoded protein: CANRGPGYTF. The rearrangement links TRBV5-8 to TRBJ1-2; the D is unclear. CDR1 and CDR2 (germline): SGHTS, YDEGEE. The V gene lost 9 bases and the J gene lost 8 bases, with 11 bases spanning the gap. The CDR3 has 10 amino acids.

The V gene is TRBV15, the J gene TRBJ2-7; TRBD1 might be the D (8 bases). Trimming stripped 2 bases from V and 5 bases from J, with 16 bases between. Germline CDR1 LNHNV, CDR2 YYDKDF (reference sequence). This CDR3 is 15 amino acids long. The chain's CDR3 is CATSRPDREGDEQYV. Written as DNA, the CDR3 is TGTGCCACCAGCAGACCGGACAGGGAGGGAGACGAGCAGTACGTC.

V usage is TRBV19 and J usage is TRBJ2-3, with 9 nucleotides matching TRBD2. The germline CDR1 and CDR2 sequences are LNHDA and SQIVND (reference sequence). Trimming took 5 bases from V and 0 from J; bases not matched to a gene: 12. The CDR3 has 18 amino acids. CDR3 coding DNA: TGTGCCAGTAGTTCCGGACTAGCGTCTTTTACTAGCACAGATACGCAGTATTTT. Residues: CASSSGLASFTSTDTQYF.

The chain links TRBV11-3 to TRBJ2-1, with D possibly matching TRBD2 (5 bases). Trimming pared 5 bases from V and 6 bases from J, leaving 11 bases between. The germline gives CDR1 SGHNT, CDR2 YENEEA. This CDR3 has 13 amino acids. The CDR3 DNA is TGTGCCAGCAGCCCGGGGTACTCCAATGAGCAGTTCTTC. Amino acid sequence: CASSPGYSNEQFF. The full variable domain, in which reference TRBV11-3 and TRBJ2-1 provide the parts outside the CDR3, is EAGVVQSPRYKIIEKKQPVAFWCNPISGHNTLYWYLQNLGQGPELLIRYENEEAVDDSQLPKDRFSAERLKGVDSTLKIQPAELGDSAVYLCASSPGYSNEQFFGPGTRLTVL.

This chain joins TRBV10-3 and TRBJ1-1, with 7 bases matching TRBD1. CDR1 and CDR2 (germline): ENHRY, SYGVKD. The CDR3 runs to 15 residues. V shed 4 bases and J 1 base; nucleotides not matched to a gene: 6. The CDR3 spells CAISGDRVKNTEAFF. The CDR3 DNA sequence: TGTGCCATCAGTGGAGACAGGGTAAAGAACACTGAAGCTTTCTTT.

J is TRBJ2-4 and V is TRBV7-8, with D tentatively TRBD2 (6 bases). The CDR3 is 16 residues long. Deletions cut 1 base from V and 0 bases from J, with 10 bases between. In germline, CDR1 is SGHVS, CDR2 FQNEAQ. CDR3: CASSLGREQAKNIQYF. The CDR3 coding sequence is TGTGCCAGCAGCTTAGGCCGGGAGCAAGCCAAAAACATTCAGTACTTC.

The chain joins TRBV7-8 to TRBJ1-1; D is perhaps TRBD1 (5 bases). CDR3 length: 14 residues. Germline assignment: CDR1 SGHVS and CDR2 FQNEAQ. V was trimmed by 6 bases and J by 0 bases, leaving 11 bases between them. The CDR3 loop reads CASRVGHLNTEAFF. The CDR3 DNA sequence: TGTGCCAGCAGAGTTGGACACCTGAACACTGAAGCTTTCTTT.

The chain couples TRBV19 to TRBJ2-1, with D perhaps TRBD2 (6 bases). Trimming pared 5 bases from V and 0 bases from J, leaving 17 bases between. This CDR3 contains 17 residues. Germline V gene sequence: CDR1 LNHDA, CDR2 SQIVND (reference sequence). CDR3 residues: CASSGPLAGRSYNEQFF. DNA of the CDR3: TGTGCCAGTAGTGGCCCCCTGGCGGGACGCTCCTACAATGAGCAGTTCTTC.

The chain recombines TRBV25-1 with TRBJ2-5; TRBD1 aligns across 8 bases. J gave up 1 base and V 5 bases, and 9 bases lay outside the gene matches. This CDR3 has 16 amino acids. Germline values: CDR1 MGHDK, CDR2 SYGVNS. CDR3 residues: CASSKRQGPFQETQYF. The CDR3 bases are TGTGCCAGCAGTAAACGACAGGGGCCCTTCCAAGAGACCCAGTACTTC. The full variable domain, rest sourced from reference TRBV25-1 and TRBJ2-5, is EADIYQTPRYLVIGTGKKITLECSQTMGHDKMYWYQQDPGMELHLIHYSYGVNSTEKGDLSSESTVSRIRTEHFPLTLESARPSHTSQYLCASSKRQGPFQETQYFGPGTRLLVL.

On this clone: One end of the junction is discordant with germline, which a read error may explain. The gene calls are TRBV12-3 or TRBV12-4 and TRBJ2-7; D is unclear. This CDR3 is built from 12 residues. The CDR3 bases are TGTGCCAGCAGTCTCACTGTGAGGAACTTCTGCTTC. Protein: CASSLTVRNFCF.

V usage is TRBV5-1 and J usage is TRBJ1-4; weak D call: TRBD1 (5 bases). The V gene lost 4 bases and the J gene lost 0 bases, with 16 bases spanning the gap. The length of the CDR3 is 17 residues. CDR1 SGHRS and CDR2 YFSETQ come from the germline V gene. CDR3 sequence (DNA): TGCGCCAGCAGCCCCCCCCCAGGGCATGCAACTAATGAAAAACTGTTTTTT. Its protein is CASSPPPGHATNEKLFF.